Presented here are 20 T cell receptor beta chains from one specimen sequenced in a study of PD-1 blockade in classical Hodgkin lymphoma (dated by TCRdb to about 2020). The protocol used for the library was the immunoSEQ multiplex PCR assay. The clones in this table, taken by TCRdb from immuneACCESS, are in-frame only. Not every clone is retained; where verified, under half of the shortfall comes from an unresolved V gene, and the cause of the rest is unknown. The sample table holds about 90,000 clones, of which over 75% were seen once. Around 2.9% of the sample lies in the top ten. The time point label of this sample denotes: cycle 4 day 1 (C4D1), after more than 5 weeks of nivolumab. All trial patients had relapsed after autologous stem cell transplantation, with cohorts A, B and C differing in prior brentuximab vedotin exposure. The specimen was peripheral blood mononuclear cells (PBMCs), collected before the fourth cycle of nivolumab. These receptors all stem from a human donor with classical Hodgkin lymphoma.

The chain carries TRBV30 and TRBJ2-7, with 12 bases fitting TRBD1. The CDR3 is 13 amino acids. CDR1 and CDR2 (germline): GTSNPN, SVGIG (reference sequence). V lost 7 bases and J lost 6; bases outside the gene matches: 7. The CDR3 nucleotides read TGTGCCTCCCGGGGGGACAGGGGGCTCGAGCAGTACTTC. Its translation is CASRGDRGLEQYF.

The CDR3 region has the DNA TGTGCCAGCAGCCCCCTGGCGGGAAGCAATGAGCAGTTCTTC. Amino acids: CASSPLAGSNEQFF. The J gene is TRBJ2-1, the V gene TRBV5-6; D might be TRBD2 (6 bases). From germline, CDR1 is SGHDT and CDR2 YYEEEE. CDR3 length equals 14 residues. Trimming removed 4 bases from V and 6 bases from J, with 14 bases in between. Full variable domain (rest looked up from reference TRBV5-6 and TRBJ2-1): DAGVTQSPTHLIKTRGQQVTLRCSPKSGHDTVSWYQQALGQGPQFIFQYYEEEERQRGNFPDRFSGHQFPNYSSELNVNALLLGDSALYLCASSPLAGSNEQFFGPGTRLTVL.

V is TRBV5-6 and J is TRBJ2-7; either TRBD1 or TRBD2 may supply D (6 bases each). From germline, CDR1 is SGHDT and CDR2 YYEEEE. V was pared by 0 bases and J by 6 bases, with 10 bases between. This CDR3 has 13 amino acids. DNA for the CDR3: TGTGCCAGCAGCTTGGCCGGGGGCCGCGAGCAGTACTTC. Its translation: CASSLAGGREQYF.

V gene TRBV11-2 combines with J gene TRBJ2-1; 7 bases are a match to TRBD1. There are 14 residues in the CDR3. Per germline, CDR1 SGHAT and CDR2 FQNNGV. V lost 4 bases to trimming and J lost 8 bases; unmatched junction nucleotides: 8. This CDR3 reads CASSSSPGGYEQFF. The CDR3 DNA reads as TGTGCCAGCAGCTCGTCCCCAGGGGGATATGAGCAGTTCTTC.

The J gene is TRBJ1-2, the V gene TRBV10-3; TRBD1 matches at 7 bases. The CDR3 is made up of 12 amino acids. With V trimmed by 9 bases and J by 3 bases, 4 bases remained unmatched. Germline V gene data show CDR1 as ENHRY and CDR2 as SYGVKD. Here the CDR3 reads CAIGTGDYGYTF. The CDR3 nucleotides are TGTGCCATTGGAACAGGGGACTATGGCTACACCTTC.

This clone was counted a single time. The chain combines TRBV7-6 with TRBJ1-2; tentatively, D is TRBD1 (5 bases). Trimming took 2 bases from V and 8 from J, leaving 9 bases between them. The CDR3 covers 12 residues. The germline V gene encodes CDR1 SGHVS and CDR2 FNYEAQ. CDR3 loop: CASSLLGTGYTF. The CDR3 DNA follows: TGTGCCAGCAGCTTACTGGGGACGGGCTACACCTTC. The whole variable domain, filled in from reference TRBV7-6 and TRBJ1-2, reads GAGVSQSPRYKVTKRGQDVALRCDPISGHVSLYWYRQALGQGPEFLTYFNYEAQQDKSGLPNDRFSAERPEGSISTLTIQRTEQRDSAMYRCASSLLGTGYTFGSGTRLTVV.

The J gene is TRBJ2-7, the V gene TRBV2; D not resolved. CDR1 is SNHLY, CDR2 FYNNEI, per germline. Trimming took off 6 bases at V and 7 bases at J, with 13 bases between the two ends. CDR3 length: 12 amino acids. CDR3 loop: CASRRSEVEQYF. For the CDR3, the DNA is TGTGCCAGCAGACGTTCGGAAGTTGAGCAGTACTTC.

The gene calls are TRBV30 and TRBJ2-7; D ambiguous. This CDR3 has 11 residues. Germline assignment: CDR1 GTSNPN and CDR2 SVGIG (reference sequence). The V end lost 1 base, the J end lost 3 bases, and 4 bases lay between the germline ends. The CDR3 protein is CAWSDSYEQYF. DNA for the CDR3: TGTGCCTGGAGTGACAGCTACGAGCAGTACTTC.

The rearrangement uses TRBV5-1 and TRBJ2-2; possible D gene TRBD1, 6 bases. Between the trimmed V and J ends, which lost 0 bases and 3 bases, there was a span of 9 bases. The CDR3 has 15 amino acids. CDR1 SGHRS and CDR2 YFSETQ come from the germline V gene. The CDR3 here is CASSLDRVHTGELFF. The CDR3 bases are TGCGCCAGCAGCTTGGACAGGGTACACACCGGGGAGCTGTTTTTT.

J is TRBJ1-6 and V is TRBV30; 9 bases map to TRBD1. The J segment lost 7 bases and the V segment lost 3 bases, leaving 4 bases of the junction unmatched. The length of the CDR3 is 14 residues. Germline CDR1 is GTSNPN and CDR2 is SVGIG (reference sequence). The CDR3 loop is CAWSLGTGNSPLHF. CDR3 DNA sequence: TGTGCCTGGAGCTTAGGGACAGGGAATTCACCCCTCCACTTT.

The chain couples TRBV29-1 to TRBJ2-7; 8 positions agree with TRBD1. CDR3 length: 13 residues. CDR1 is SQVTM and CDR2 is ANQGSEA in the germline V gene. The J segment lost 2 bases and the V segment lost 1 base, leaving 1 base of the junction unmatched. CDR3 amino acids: CSVEGDRTYEQYF. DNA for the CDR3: TGCAGCGTTGAAGGGGACAGGACCTACGAGCAGTACTTC.

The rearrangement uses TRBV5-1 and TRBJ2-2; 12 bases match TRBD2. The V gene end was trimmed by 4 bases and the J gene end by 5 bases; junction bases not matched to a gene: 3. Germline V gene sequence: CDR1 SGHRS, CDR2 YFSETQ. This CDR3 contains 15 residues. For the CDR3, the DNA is TGCGCCAGCAGCGCACTAGCGGGGGGTACCGGGGAGCTGTTTTTT. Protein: CASSALAGGTGELFF.

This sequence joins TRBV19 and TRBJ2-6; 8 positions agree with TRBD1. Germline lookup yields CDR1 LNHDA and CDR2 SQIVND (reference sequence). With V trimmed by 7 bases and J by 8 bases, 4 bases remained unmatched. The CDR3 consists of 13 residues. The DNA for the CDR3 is TGTGCCAGTACGACAGGGGTTCCCAACGTCCTGACTTTC. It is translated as CASTTGVPNVLTF.

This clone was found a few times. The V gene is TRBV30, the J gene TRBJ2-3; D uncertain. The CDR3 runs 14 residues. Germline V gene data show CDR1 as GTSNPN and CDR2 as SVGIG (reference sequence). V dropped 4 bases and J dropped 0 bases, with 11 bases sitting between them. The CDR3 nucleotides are TGTGCCTGGACGGCGGTCACTAGCACAGATACGCAGTATTTT. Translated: CAWTAVTSTDTQYF.

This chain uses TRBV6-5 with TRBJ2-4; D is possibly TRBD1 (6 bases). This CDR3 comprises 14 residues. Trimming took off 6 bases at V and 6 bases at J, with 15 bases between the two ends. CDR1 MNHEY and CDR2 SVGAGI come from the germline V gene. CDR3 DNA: TGTGCCAGCAGCAGCAGACAGGTTCCAAACATTCAGTACTTC. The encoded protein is CASSSRQVPNIQYF.

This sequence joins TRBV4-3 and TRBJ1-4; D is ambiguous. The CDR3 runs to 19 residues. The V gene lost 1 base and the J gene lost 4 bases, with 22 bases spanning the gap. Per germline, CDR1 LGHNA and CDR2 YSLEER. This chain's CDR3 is CASSQGGGSPLLLNEKLFF. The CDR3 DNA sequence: TGCGCCAGCAGCCAAGGTGGCGGATCACCCCTCCTCCTTAATGAAAAACTGTTTTTT.

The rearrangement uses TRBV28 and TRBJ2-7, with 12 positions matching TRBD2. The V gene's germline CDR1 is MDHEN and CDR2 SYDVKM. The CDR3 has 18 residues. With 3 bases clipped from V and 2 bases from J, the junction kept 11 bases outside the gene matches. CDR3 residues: CASSFLLTSGGLTYEQYF. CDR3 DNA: TGTGCCAGCAGTTTCCTACTGACTAGCGGGGGCCTAACCTACGAGCAGTACTTC.

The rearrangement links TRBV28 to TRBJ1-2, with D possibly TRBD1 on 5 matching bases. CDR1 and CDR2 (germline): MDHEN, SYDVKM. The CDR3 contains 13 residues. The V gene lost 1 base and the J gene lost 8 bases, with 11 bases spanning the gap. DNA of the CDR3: TGTGCCAGCAGTTTATTTGGGGGGTGGGGCTACACCTTC. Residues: CASSLFGGWGYTF.

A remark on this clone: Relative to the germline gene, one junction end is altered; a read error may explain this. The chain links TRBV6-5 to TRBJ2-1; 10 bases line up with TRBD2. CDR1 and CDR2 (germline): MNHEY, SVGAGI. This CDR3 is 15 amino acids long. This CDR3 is CASSYPGLATNEQLF. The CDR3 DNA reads TGTGCCAGCAGTTACCCGGGACTAGCGACCAATGAGCAGCTCTTC.

The CDR3 sequence: CASAVGTVTMGYTF. CDR3 DNA: TGTGCCTCAGCAGTCGGGACAGTTACTATGGGCTACACCTTC. The V call is TRBV2, the J call TRBJ1-2; 7 bases match TRBD1. Germline CDR1 reads SNHLY; CDR2 reads FYNNEI. This CDR3 is built from 14 residues. Trimming took 11 bases from V and 8 from J; bases not matched to a gene: 17.